These T cell receptor beta chains were read from a single sample in a study of blood T cells in healthy people across ages. TCRdb processed the 5' RACE reads anew with MiXCR; each CDR3 protein has one entry. The table includes hundreds of thousands of distinct CDR3 sequences, about 30% detected once. The specimen was blood. These receptors were obtained from a woman at least 80 years old in good health. Each CDR3 is given with its conserved first and last residue. The order of the fields is D gene, clone size, J gene, V gene, CDR3 protein, CDR3 DNA. A D gene is named only where the DNA matches it firmly. A row's size may be missing; if present it is once, few, many or a size class.

D gene: TRBD1
clone size: many
J gene: TRBJ1-2
V gene: TRBV6-5
CDR3 protein: CASSSAGQGDYGYTF
CDR3 DNA: TGTGCCAGCAGTTCCGCGGGACAGGGGGACTATGGCTACACCTTC

D gene: NA
clone size: many
J gene: TRBJ2-5
V gene: TRBV20-1
CDR3 protein: CSASFIRGQETQYF
CDR3 DNA: TGCAGTGCTAGTTTTATCCGGGGCCAAGAGACCCAGTACTTC

D gene: TRBD2
clone size: NA
J gene: TRBJ2-5
V gene: TRBV5-6
CDR3 protein: CASSTTSGARGETQYF
CDR3 DNA: TGTGCCAGCAGCACGACTAGCGGGGCGAGGGGAGAGACCCAGTACTTC

D gene: NA
clone size: many
J gene: TRBJ2-5
V gene: TRBV6-1
CDR3 protein: CASRTLVQETQYF
CDR3 DNA: TGTGCCAGCAGAACACTAGTCCAAGAGACCCAGTACTTC

D gene: NA
clone size: many
J gene: TRBJ2-5
V gene: TRBV5-1
CDR3 protein: CASSLDHYETQYF
CDR3 DNA: TGCGCCAGCAGCTTGGACCATTACGAGACCCAGTACTTC

D gene: NA
clone size: many
J gene: TRBJ1-4
V gene: TRBV7-9
CDR3 protein: CASSLKVGAQTTNEKLFF
CDR3 DNA: TGTGCCAGCAGCTTAAAGGTCGGGGCGCAGACAACTAATGAAAAACTGTTTTTT

D gene: TRBD2
clone size: many
J gene: TRBJ2-1
V gene: TRBV7-2
CDR3 protein: CASSNSGGYNEQFF
CDR3 DNA: TGTGCCAGCAGCAACAGCGGGGGGTACAATGAGCAGTTCTTC

D gene: NA
clone size: many
J gene: TRBJ1-2
V gene: TRBV5-1
CDR3 protein: CASSLNGAETGYGYTF
CDR3 DNA: TGCGCCAGCAGCTTGAACGGGGCCGAGACGGGCTATGGCTACACCTTC

D gene: NA
clone size: many
J gene: TRBJ2-5
V gene: TRBV15
CDR3 protein: CATSVGRETQYF
CDR3 DNA: TGTGCCACCAGCGTAGGGCGGGAGACCCAGTACTTC

D gene: TRBD2
clone size: few
J gene: TRBJ2-3
V gene: TRBV6-6
CDR3 protein: CASRASGGATDTQYF
CDR3 DNA: TGTGCCAGCAGGGCTAGCGGGGGGGCGACAGATACGCAGTATTTT

D gene: NA
clone size: many
J gene: TRBJ1-2
V gene: TRBV7-9
CDR3 protein: CASSLVRQTYGYTF
CDR3 DNA: TGTGCCAGCAGCTTAGTTAGGCAAACCTATGGCTACACCTTC

D gene: NA
clone size: many
J gene: TRBJ2-5
V gene: TRBV7-6
CDR3 protein: CASSHSRKETQYF
CDR3 DNA: TGTGCCAGCAGCCACTCGCGGAAAGAGACCCAGTACTTC

D gene: NA
clone size: many
J gene: TRBJ2-3
V gene: TRBV4-3
CDR3 protein: CASSQDNLAGSSTDTQYF
CDR3 DNA: TGCGCCAGCAGCCAAGACAATCTGGCGGGGTCTAGCACAGATACGCAGTATTTT

D gene: NA
clone size: many
J gene: TRBJ1-2
V gene: TRBV10-3
CDR3 protein: CAISGLGVMGTDGYTF
CDR3 DNA: TGTGCCATCAGTGGGTTAGGGGTCATGGGGACGGATGGCTACACCTTC

D gene: TRBD1
clone size: many
J gene: TRBJ2-7
V gene: TRBV5-1
CDR3 protein: CASSWGTVYSYEQYF
CDR3 DNA: TGCGCCAGCAGCTGGGGGACAGTCTACTCCTACGAGCAGTACTTC

D gene: NA
clone size: NA
J gene: TRBJ2-7
V gene: TRBV6-6
CDR3 protein: CASSHNSRPYEQYF
CDR3 DNA: TGTGCCAGCAGCCACAATTCGCGACCCTACGAGCAGTACTTC

D gene: TRBD1
clone size: many
J gene: TRBJ2-6
V gene: TRBV6-5
CDR3 protein: CASSYSRTGGSGANVLTF
CDR3 DNA: TGTGCCAGCAGTTACTCTAGGACAGGGGGCTCTGGGGCCAACGTCCTGACTTTC

D gene: TRBD1
clone size: many
J gene: TRBJ2-7
V gene: TRBV6-1
CDR3 protein: CASYTGGYEQYF
CDR3 DNA: TGTGCCAGCTATACAGGGGGCTACGAGCAGTACTTC

D gene: NA
clone size: NA
J gene: TRBJ2-3
V gene: TRBV20-1
CDR3 protein: CSAQSRGTSTDTQYF
CDR3 DNA: TGCAGTGCCCAGAGTCGGGGGACTAGCACAGATACGCAGTATTTT

D gene: TRBD2
clone size: NA
J gene: TRBJ2-7
V gene: TRBV5-1
CDR3 protein: CAGSLVSSGVNEQYF
CDR3 DNA: TGCGCCGGCAGCTTGGTGTCTAGCGGGGTCAATGAGCAGTACTTC

D gene: NA
clone size: once
J gene: TRBJ2-3
V gene: TRBV2
CDR3 protein: CASKRDGTLDTQYF
CDR3 DNA: TGTGCCAGCAAAAGGGACGGGACGTTGGATACGCAGTATTTT

D gene: TRBD1
clone size: few
J gene: TRBJ1-4
V gene: TRBV3-1
CDR3 protein: CASSQGTGRRANEKLFF
CDR3 DNA: TGTGCCAGCAGCCAAGGGACAGGGAGGCGAGCTAATGAAAAACTGTTTTTT

D gene: NA
clone size: many
J gene: TRBJ1-3
V gene: TRBV28
CDR3 protein: CASSLSALRNTIYF
CDR3 DNA: TGTGCCAGCAGTTTATCGGCTCTACGAAACACCATATATTTT

D gene: NA
clone size: few
J gene: TRBJ1-4
V gene: TRBV5-1
CDR3 protein: CASSVTGDTNEKLFF
CDR3 DNA: TGCGCCAGCAGCGTGACAGGCGATACTAATGAAAAACTGTTTTTT

D gene: NA
clone size: NA
J gene: TRBJ2-4
V gene: TRBV4-1
CDR3 protein: CASSQGTASNIQYF
CDR3 DNA: TGCGCCAGCAGCCAAGGGACAGCCTCGAACATTCAGTACTTC

D gene: NA
clone size: NA
J gene: TRBJ2-7
V gene: TRBV20-1
CDR3 protein: CSANRQGGLYEQYF
CDR3 DNA: TGCAGTGCCAACAGACAGGGAGGACTCTACGAGCAGTACTTC

D gene: TRBD2
clone size: many
J gene: TRBJ2-3
V gene: TRBV20-1
CDR3 protein: CSARGGLAGGTSTDTQYF
CDR3 DNA: TGCAGTGCTAGAGGGGGACTAGCGGGGGGAACTAGCACAGATACGCAGTATTTT

D gene: NA
clone size: NA
J gene: TRBJ2-3
V gene: TRBV6-2/TRBV6-3
CDR3 protein: CASSYWRGRTDTQYF
CDR3 DNA: TGTGCCAGCAGTTACTGGCGGGGCCGGACAGATACGCAGTATTTT

D gene: NA
clone size: NA
J gene: TRBJ2-3
V gene: TRBV12-3/TRBV12-4
CDR3 protein: CASSALGLQELTDTQYF
CDR3 DNA: TGTGCCAGCAGTGCCCTAGGCCTGCAGGAACTCACAGATACGCAGTATTTT

D gene: TRBD1
clone size: NA
J gene: TRBJ2-2
V gene: TRBV4-2
CDR3 protein: CASSQLDRATGVLFF
CDR3 DNA: TGTGCCAGCAGCCAATTGGACAGGGCAACTGGGGTGCTGTTTTTT

D gene: NA
clone size: NA
J gene: TRBJ2-3
V gene: TRBV6-5
CDR3 protein: CASSYSVGGSSTDTQYF
CDR3 DNA: TGTGCCAGCAGTTACTCCGTCGGGGGCTCTAGCACAGATACGCAGTATTTT

D gene: TRBD2
clone size: many
J gene: TRBJ2-1
V gene: TRBV29-1
CDR3 protein: CSVVPSSGGAGYLGEQFF
CDR3 DNA: TGCAGCGTTGTCCCATCAAGCGGGGGGGCCGGTTATTTGGGTGAGCAGTTCTTC